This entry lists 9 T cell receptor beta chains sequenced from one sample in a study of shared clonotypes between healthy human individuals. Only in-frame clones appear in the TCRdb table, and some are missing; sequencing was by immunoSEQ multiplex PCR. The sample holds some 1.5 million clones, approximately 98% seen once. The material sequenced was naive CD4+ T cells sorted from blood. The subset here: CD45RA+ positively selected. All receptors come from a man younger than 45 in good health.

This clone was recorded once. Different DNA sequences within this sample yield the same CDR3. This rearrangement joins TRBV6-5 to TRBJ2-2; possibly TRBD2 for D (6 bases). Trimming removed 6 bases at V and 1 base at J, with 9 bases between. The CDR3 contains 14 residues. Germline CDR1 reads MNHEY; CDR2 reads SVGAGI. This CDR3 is CASRNSGNTGELFF. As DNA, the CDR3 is TGTGCCAGCAGGAATAGCGGGAACACCGGGGAGCTGTTTTTT.

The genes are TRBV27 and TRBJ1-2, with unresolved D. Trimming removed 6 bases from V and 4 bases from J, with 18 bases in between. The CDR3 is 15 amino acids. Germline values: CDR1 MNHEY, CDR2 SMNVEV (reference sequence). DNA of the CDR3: TGTGCCAGCAGCCCCTCGTTCGTAGTCGGCTATGGCTACACCTTC. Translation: CASSPSFVVGYGYTF.

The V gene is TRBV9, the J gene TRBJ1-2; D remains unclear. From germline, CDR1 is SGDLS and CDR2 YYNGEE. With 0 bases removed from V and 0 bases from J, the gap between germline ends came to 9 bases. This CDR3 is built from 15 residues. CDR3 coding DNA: TGTGCCAGCAGCGTAGGGGTAGCCCCTAACTATGGCTACACCTTC. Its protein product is CASSVGVAPNYGYTF.

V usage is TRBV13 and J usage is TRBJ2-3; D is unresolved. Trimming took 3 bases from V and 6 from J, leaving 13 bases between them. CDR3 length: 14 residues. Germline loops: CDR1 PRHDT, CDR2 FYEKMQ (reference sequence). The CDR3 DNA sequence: TGTGCCAGCAGCTTCCGTGGCAGCCCGGATACGCAGTATTTT. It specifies CASSFRGSPDTQYF.

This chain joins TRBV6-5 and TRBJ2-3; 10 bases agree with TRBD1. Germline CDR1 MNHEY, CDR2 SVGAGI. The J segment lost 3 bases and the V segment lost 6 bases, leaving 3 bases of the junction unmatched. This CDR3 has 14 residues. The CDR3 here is CASRRGQGTDTQYF. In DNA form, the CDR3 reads TGTGCCAGCAGGAGGGGACAGGGGACAGATACGCAGTATTTT.

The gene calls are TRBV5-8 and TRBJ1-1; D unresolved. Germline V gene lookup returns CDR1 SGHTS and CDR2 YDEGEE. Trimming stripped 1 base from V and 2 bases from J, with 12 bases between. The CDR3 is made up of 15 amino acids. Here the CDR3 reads CASSLRGTQNTEAFF. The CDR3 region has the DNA TGTGCCAGCAGCTTGCGTGGCACCCAAAACACTGAAGCTTTCTTT.

CDR3 sequence reads: CAISDRQGAGDTQYF. DNA of the CDR3: TGTGCCATCAGCGACCGGCAGGGGGCCGGGGATACGCAGTATTTT. The chain links TRBV10-3 to TRBJ2-3, with TRBD1 matching 8 bases. V trimming: 6 bases; J trimming: 6 bases; junction bases outside the gene matches: 11. The CDR3 contains 15 residues. Germline CDR1 is ENHRY and CDR2 is SYGVKD.

The CDR3 loop reads CASSRGQGNGELFF. In DNA form, the CDR3 reads TGTGCCAGCAGTAGAGGACAGGGGAACGGGGAGCTGTTTTTT. The chain recombines TRBV27 with TRBJ2-2; 9 nucleotides agree with TRBD1. The CDR3 loop spans 14 amino acids. Germline loops: CDR1 MNHEY, CDR2 SMNVEV (reference sequence). The V segment lost 5 bases and the J segment 7 bases; nucleotides outside the gene matches: 5.

The CDR3 loop reads CASSFAGGYEQYF. The CDR3 region has the DNA TGTGCCAGCAGTTTTGCGGGAGGGTACGAGCAGTACTTC. The chain joins TRBV6-1 to TRBJ2-7; 9 positions match TRBD2. There are 13 residues in the CDR3. Per the germline V gene, CDR1 is MNHNS and CDR2 is SASEGT. With 5 bases clipped from V and 4 bases from J, the junction kept 3 bases outside the gene matches.